One sample yielded the 26 T cell receptor beta chains listed below, sequenced in a study of neurological immune-mediated disorders. TCRdb called the 5' RACE reads again in MiXCR, with one record for every CDR3 protein. The repertoire holds about 66,000 distinct CDR3 sequences, 3% to 4% seen once, with roughly 3.7% in the top ten. Source material: PBMCs. Receptors originate from a man aged 35 to 55 with multiple sclerosis.

In this sample, this clonotype turned up a few times. The chain uses TRBV2 and TRBJ1-4; D remains unclear. Germline CDR1 reads SNHLY; CDR2 reads FYNNEI. Deletions cut 9 bases from V and 11 bases from J, with 25 bases between. CDR3 length equals 15 residues. The CDR3 DNA reads as TGTGCCAGTCGGGTGGCGGTCGGGGAAATTGAGAAACTGTTTTTT. This sequence encodes CASRVAVGEIEKLFF.

On this clonotype: Since no conserved phenylalanine or tryptophan closes the CDR3, a read error is the likely cause. In nucleotides, the CDR3 is TGCGCCAGCAGCTTAACCCCCGGAAGCTCCTACAATGAGCAGTTCTTA. It encodes CASSLTPGSSYNEQFL. V is TRBV7-3 and J is TRBJ2-1; D is ambiguous. Per the germline V gene, CDR1 is SGHTA and CDR2 is FQGTGA. The CDR3 contains 16 residues.

This chain joins TRBV2 and TRBJ1-1; TRBD1 is a possible D gene (6 bases). CDR1 is SNHLY, CDR2 FYNNEI, per germline. The V gene lost 8 bases and the J gene lost 7 bases, with 26 bases spanning the gap. The CDR3 loop spans 16 amino acids. CDR3 nucleotides: TGTGCCAGCTCTGAGATCAGGTGGGCAGGGGAGAGTGAAGCTTTCTTT. Its protein product is CASSEIRWAGESEAFF.

There are many counts of this clonotype. The genes are TRBV11-2 and TRBJ1-6; tentative D call: TRBD1 (5 bases). CDR3 length equals 14 residues. The V gene lost 8 bases and the J gene lost 10 bases, with 18 bases spanning the gap. The germline V gene has CDR1 SGHAT and CDR2 FQNNGV. The CDR3 DNA reads TGTGCCAGCCGTTACTCGCCCGGGGGATCACCCCTCCACTTT. It translates to CASRYSPGGSPLHF.

This clonotype was seen ten or more times. The gene calls are TRBV5-1 and TRBJ2-3, with TRBD2 identical over 14 bases. The V segment lost 3 bases and the J segment 0 bases; nucleotides outside the gene matches: 0. This CDR3 comprises 16 residues. Germline V CDR1 and CDR2: SGHRS, YFSETQ. The CDR3 is CASSWTSGGSTDTQYF. The CDR3 bases are TGCGCCAGCAGCTGGACTAGCGGGGGGAGCACAGATACGCAGTATTTT.

This clonotype has at least ten counts. V gene TRBV19 combines with J gene TRBJ2-2; D not certain. This CDR3 spans 11 amino acids. In germline, CDR1 is LNHDA, CDR2 SQIVND (reference sequence). Trimming pared 6 bases from V and 6 bases from J, leaving 5 bases between. In nucleotides, the CDR3 is TGTGCCAGTAGAAAAGCCGGGGAGCTGTTTTTT. Translating gives CASRKAGELFF.

The table lists this clonotype with many counts. V gene TRBV20-1 combines with J gene TRBJ2-1; 12 bases match TRBD2. This CDR3 spans 15 amino acids. V lost 5 bases to trimming and J lost 6 bases; unmatched junction nucleotides: 8. Germline-derived CDR1 and CDR2 are DFQATT and SNEGSKA (reference sequence). The CDR3 nucleotides are TGCAGTGCTGCCCAGACTAGCGGGGGTTTCAATGAGCAGTTCTTC. It translates to CSAAQTSGGFNEQFF.

This clonotype was detected many times. This chain joins TRBV5-1 and TRBJ2-1; D possibly corresponds to TRBD1 (6 bases). This CDR3 comprises 15 residues. The germline V and J ends were trimmed by 3 bases and 2 bases, with 12 bases remaining between them. Germline V gene data show CDR1 as SGHRS and CDR2 as YFSETQ. The CDR3: CASSSLQGPYNEQFF. DNA of the CDR3: TGCGCCAGCAGCTCCTTACAGGGCCCCTACAATGAGCAGTTCTTC.

This clonotype was counted ten times or more. The chain recombines TRBV5-1 with TRBJ2-1; the D is unclear. This CDR3 contains 16 residues. Deletions cut 0 bases from V and 0 bases from J, with 10 bases between. The germline V gene encodes CDR1 SGHRS and CDR2 YFSETQ. The CDR3 spells CASSLGRQSSYNEQFF. DNA for the CDR3: TGCGCCAGCAGCTTGGGACGCCAGAGCTCCTACAATGAGCAGTTCTTC.

This clonotype has ten or more counts. The chain employs TRBV29-1 and TRBJ2-6; D may be TRBD1 or TRBD2 (5 bases each). With 1 base removed from V and 2 bases from J, the gap between germline ends came to 27 bases. Germline assignment: CDR1 SQVTM and CDR2 ANQGSEA. The CDR3 is 21 amino acids. CDR3 nucleotide sequence: TGCAGCGTTGAAGCAGGGTCGGTAGTGGGAGACTATTCTACTGGGGCCAACGTCCTGACTTTC. This translates into CSVEAGSVVGDYSTGANVLTF.

Many counts were recorded for this clonotype. The chain links TRBV29-1 to TRBJ2-2; 7 bases match TRBD2. V trimming: 3 bases; J trimming: 0 bases; junction bases outside the gene matches: 4. The CDR3 totals 15 residues. Germline V gene lookup returns CDR1 SQVTM and CDR2 ANQGSEA. CDR3 DNA: TGCAGCGTTGAGGCGGGGGTCACGAACACCGGGGAGCTGTTTTTT. Its translation is CSVEAGVTNTGELFF.

This clonotype was detected many times. The genes are TRBV12-3 or TRBV12-4 and TRBJ1-6; D is unclear. V lost 0 bases and J 5 bases, leaving 5 bases between the germline ends. The CDR3 has 14 residues. This CDR3 reads CASSLAENNSPLHF. The CDR3 bases are TGTGCCAGCAGTTTAGCGGAGAATAATTCACCCCTCCACTTT.

This clonotype was counted many times. The rearrangement joins TRBV7-9 to TRBJ1-1; D is undetermined. CDR3 size: 13 residues. Per germline, CDR1 SEHNR and CDR2 FQNEAQ (reference sequence). V shed 1 base and J shed 5 bases, with 8 bases lying between them. The DNA for the CDR3 is TGTGCCAGCAGCTTAGAATTCGGGACTGAAGCTTTCTTT. This gives the protein CASSLEFGTEAFF.

This clonotype was found many times. This sequence joins TRBV11-2 and TRBJ2-1; D is unresolved. From germline, CDR1 is SGHAT and CDR2 FQNNGV. The CDR3 totals 14 residues. The V end was cut by 7 bases, the J end by 2 bases, with 12 bases between. CDR3 nucleotides: TGTGCCAGCACCTCCCCCCAAGCCTACAATGAGCAGTTCTTC. Protein product: CASTSPQAYNEQFF.

This clonotype was picked up many times. CDR3 sequence (DNA): TGCGCCAGCAGCTTGAGCGCCCAGGCGGGTCATGGCTACACCTTC. Its protein is CASSLSAQAGHGYTF. The V and J genes are TRBV5-1 and TRBJ1-2; the D is unclear. CDR3 length: 15 amino acids. Trimming stripped 1 base from V and 6 bases from J, with 16 bases between. Germline assignment: CDR1 SGHRS and CDR2 YFSETQ.

This clonotype was picked up a small number of times. This may stem from a read error, because a much larger clone lies one nucleotide away. The V gene is TRBV12-3 or TRBV12-4, the J gene TRBJ1-5; D gene ambiguous. CDR3 length: 12 amino acids. The chain's CDR3 is CDSSFSNQPQHF. CDR3 bases: TGTGACAGCAGTTTCAGCAATCAGCCCCAGCATTTT.

This clonotype was recorded many times. The chain links TRBV5-1 to TRBJ1-2; TRBD1 matches at 7 bases. J gave up 4 bases and V 1 base, and 7 bases lay outside the gene matches. CDR1 and CDR2 (germline): SGHRS, YFSETQ. The CDR3 consists of 15 residues. CDR3 protein: CASSLTGDGGYGYTF. CDR3 sequence (DNA): TGCGCCAGCAGCTTGACAGGGGACGGTGGCTATGGCTACACCTTC.

As for this clonotype: A read error may produce the germline difference seen at one junction end. CDR3 region: CASSSTLNERFF. As DNA, the CDR3 is TGTGCCAGCAGCTCGACCCTAAATGAGCGGTTCTTC. The chain links TRBV7-3 to TRBJ2-1; D call uncertain. The CDR3 totals 12 residues. Germline V gene lookup returns CDR1 SGHTA and CDR2 FQGTGA.

This clonotype was detected ten times or more. The rearrangement joins TRBV5-8 to TRBJ1-2; TRBD1 agrees at 9 bases. The CDR3 length is 14 residues. V lost 0 bases and J lost 3; bases outside the gene matches: 0. Germline-derived CDR1 and CDR2 are SGHTS and YDEGEE. The CDR3 DNA sequence: TGTGCCAGCAGCTTGGGACAGGGGGACTATGGCTACACCTTC. It is translated as CASSLGQGDYGYTF.

The sample holds many counts of this clonotype. The chain links TRBV6-6 to TRBJ1-5, with D uncertain. The CDR3 has 14 residues. Trimming removed 2 bases from V and 0 bases from J, with 5 bases in between. Per germline, CDR1 MNHNY and CDR2 SVGAGI (reference sequence). CDR3 sequence (DNA): TGTGCCAGCAGTTACGCCGATAGCAATCAGCCCCAGCATTTT. Its protein is CASSYADSNQPQHF.

This clonotype was counted many times. This chain links TRBV5-1 with TRBJ2-2; D not certain. In germline, CDR1 is SGHRS, CDR2 YFSETQ. Between the trimmed V and J ends, which lost 5 bases and 5 bases, there was a span of 19 bases. The CDR3 loop spans 16 amino acids. The DNA for the CDR3 is TGCGCCAGCAGAGGCAGCCACCAGGAAAGGACCGGGGAGCTGTTTTTT. Protein sequence: CASRGSHQERTGELFF.

J is TRBJ1-1 and V is TRBV20-1; D might be TRBD1 (6 bases). The germline gives CDR1 DFQATT, CDR2 SNEGSKA (reference sequence). The length of the CDR3 is 14 residues. The V gene lost 2 bases and the J gene lost 4 bases, with 14 bases spanning the gap. CDR3 protein: CSARNYRVGTEAFF. CDR3 sequence (DNA): TGCAGTGCTAGAAATTACAGGGTAGGCACTGAAGCTTTCTTT.

This clonotype was picked up many times. The rearrangement links TRBV7-2 to TRBJ2-1, with D unclear. The CDR3 is made up of 16 amino acids. Trimming stripped 4 bases from V and 0 bases from J, with 13 bases between. CDR1 is SGHTA and CDR2 is FQGNSA in the germline V gene. CDR3 coding DNA: TGTGCCAGCAGCTACCTCCCCTGGAGCTCCTACAATGAGCAGTTCTTC. Translated, it gives CASSYLPWSSYNEQFF.

This clonotype was observed many times. The chain carries TRBV7-2 and TRBJ2-2; tentatively, D is TRBD1 (5 bases). The CDR3 loop spans 15 amino acids. Trimming cost V 0 bases and J 7 bases, with 12 bases left between them. Germline V gene sequence: CDR1 SGHTA, CDR2 FQGNSA. CDR3 region: CASSLASGSGGELFF. The CDR3, as DNA: TGTGCCAGCAGCTTAGCTTCAGGGTCTGGCGGGGAGCTGTTTTTT.

This clonotype was counted at least ten times. J is TRBJ2-1 and V is TRBV29-1, with D perhaps TRBD1 (6 bases). V was trimmed by 6 bases and J by 6 bases, leaving 24 bases between them. The CDR3 has 16 amino acids. Germline-derived CDR1 and CDR2 are SQVTM and ANQGSEA. CDR3: CSVDKPTGQTGNEQFF. The CDR3 DNA sequence: TGCAGCGTCGATAAACCCACCGGACAGACGGGCAATGAGCAGTTCTTC.

A note on this clonotype: Since no conserved phenylalanine or tryptophan closes the CDR3, a read error is the likely cause. The chain couples TRBV29-1 to TRBJ1-1, with D perhaps matching TRBD1 (5 bases). V was cut by 7 bases and J by 8 bases, with 20 bases left in between. CDR3 length: 13 residues. In germline, CDR1 is SQVTM, CDR2 ANQGSEA. CDR3 DNA: TGCAGCGCTCACCGGGCAGGGTCCCAGGAAGCTTTCATT. It translates to CSAHRAGSQEAFI.